The 26 T cell receptor beta chains given below trace back to one sample, sequenced in a study of beta chain features in type 1 diabetes. Notes on the study in general: Among patients with Type 1 diabetes, TCRB CDR3s were moderately but significantly shorter in every one of the four CD4+ subsets.

The study reverse transcribed the entire isolated RNA, so it sequenced expressed TCRB transcripts. TCRdb keeps only in-frame clones here, not all; method: immunoSEQ multiplex PCR. Altogether 120,000 to 150,000 clones are present, about 13% being singletons, with the ten largest covering 1.3%. The antigens for these receptors are not known. Sequencing input: central memory CD4+ T cells from blood. These receptors came from a man aged 18 to 30 with type 1 diabetes.

In its sample, this clone was seen many times. The rearrangement uses TRBV2 and TRBJ1-2; possible D gene TRBD1, 5 bases. CDR1 is SNHLY, CDR2 FYNNEI, per germline. The CDR3 consists of 12 residues. V lost 4 bases to trimming and J lost 7 bases, with 10 bases between them. CDR3 loop: CASSGRGAGYTF. For the CDR3, the DNA is TGTGCCAGCAGTGGGAGGGGAGCTGGCTACACCTTC.

V is TRBV7-6 and J is TRBJ2-3; D is undetermined. CDR1 and CDR2 from the germline V gene are SGHVS and FNYEAQ. V was clipped by 0 bases and J by 4 bases, with 5 bases between them. The CDR3 spans 13 residues. In DNA, the CDR3 is TGTGCCAGCAGCTTAGCTTTGGCAGATACGCAGTATTTT. This sequence encodes CASSLALADTQYF.

The chain carries TRBV28 and TRBJ2-6, with D maybe TRBD2 (5 bases). This CDR3 is built from 18 residues. Germline values: CDR1 MDHEN, CDR2 SYDVKM. Trimming took off 5 bases at V and 2 bases at J, with 19 bases between the two ends. The CDR3: CASSVMEEYGAGANVLTF. The CDR3 DNA follows: TGTGCCAGCAGTGTTATGGAGGAATACGGGGCTGGGGCCAACGTCCTGACTTTC.

The CDR3 here is CASSPPSGSQGTQYF. CDR3 nucleotides: TGTGCCAGCTCACCACCGTCGGGATCCCAGGGGACCCAGTACTTC. V gene TRBV18 combines with J gene TRBJ2-5, with D possibly being TRBD1 or TRBD2 (5 bases each). V lost 0 bases and J lost 7, with 15 bases in between. CDR3 size: 15 residues. Germline CDR1 is KGHSH and CDR2 is LQKENI.

DNA of the CDR3: TGTGCCAGCAGCTACGGGACAGCTAATTCACCCCTCCACTTT. It translates to CASSYGTANSPLHF. The chain is built from TRBV7-8 and TRBJ1-6; 7 bases are shared with TRBD1. Germline V lookup: CDR1 SGHVS, CDR2 FQNEAQ. V lost 4 bases to trimming and J lost 6 bases; unmatched junction nucleotides: 3. CDR3 length: 14 amino acids.

V usage is TRBV7-7 and J usage is TRBJ2-6; D gene ambiguous. V was trimmed by 5 bases and J by 3 bases, leaving 8 bases between them. The CDR3 loop spans 14 amino acids. Germline-derived CDR1 and CDR2 are SSHAT and FNYEAQ (reference sequence). Here the CDR3 reads CASSPTFGANVLTF. CDR3 nucleotide sequence: TGTGCCAGCAGCCCCACGTTTGGGGCCAACGTCCTGACTTTC.

In this sample, this clone turned up a few times. The chain combines TRBV5-1 with TRBJ2-5; D uncertain. From germline, CDR1 is SGHRS and CDR2 YFSETQ. The V end lost 3 bases, the J end lost 5 bases, and 20 bases lay between the germline ends. The CDR3 runs 16 residues. CDR3 DNA sequence: TGCGCCAGCAGCTGGGCGGCGGCCTCGCCCGTGGAGACCCAGTACTTC. The encoded protein is CASSWAAASPVETQYF.

This clone was found a few times. The gene calls are TRBV25-1 and TRBJ2-3, with 11 positions matching TRBD2. CDR1 and CDR2 (germline): MGHDK, SYGVNS. V trimming: 5 bases; J trimming: 8 bases; junction bases outside the gene matches: 3. CDR3 length: 13 amino acids. CDR3 in amino acids: CASSTSGGGTQYF. The CDR3 bases are TGTGCCAGCAGTACTAGCGGGGGCGGTACGCAGTATTTT.

This clone was detected a few times. The gene calls are TRBV16 and TRBJ1-2; TRBD1 matches 7 bases. The V gene's germline CDR1 is KGHSY and CDR2 FQNENV. CDR3 length: 15 amino acids. V shed 3 bases and J 7 bases; nucleotides not matched to a gene: 11. The CDR3 nucleotides read TGTGCCAGCAGCCAGGAGACAGGGAGGGTCGGTGGCTACACCTTC. Translation: CASSQETGRVGGYTF.

The chain recombines TRBV13 with TRBJ2-2; D possibly corresponds to TRBD2 (6 bases). Trimming cost V 3 bases and J 4 bases, with 12 bases left between them. The germline gives CDR1 PRHDT, CDR2 FYEKMQ (reference sequence). The CDR3 consists of 15 residues. The CDR3 nucleotides read TGTGCCAGCAGCTTCGAGAGACTAGTCACCGGGGAGCTGTTTTTT. Translated, it gives CASSFERLVTGELFF.

This chain connects TRBV6-1 to TRBJ1-4; no clear D gene. V was cut by 3 bases and J by 8 bases, with 16 bases left in between. The CDR3 loop spans 15 amino acids. Germline CDR1 reads MNHNS; CDR2 reads SASEGT. The CDR3 DNA reads TGTGCCAGCAGTGACAGAGGACCCGCCGGGGAAAAACTGTTTTTT. This encodes CASSDRGPAGEKLFF.

The chain recombines TRBV18 with TRBJ2-1; the match to TRBD2 covers 11 bases. The CDR3 runs to 16 residues. CDR1 is KGHSH, CDR2 LQKENI, per germline. V lost 6 bases, J lost 4 bases, and 8 bases stayed unmatched. The CDR3 region is CASSPQLAGEYNEQFF. The CDR3 DNA follows: TGTGCCAGCTCGCCTCAACTAGCGGGGGAGTACAATGAGCAGTTCTTC.

This clone was seen more than once but under ten times. The CDR3 here is CAWSVEGPSSPLHF. In DNA form, the CDR3 reads TGTGCCTGGAGTGTGGAGGGGCCGTCTTCACCCCTCCACTTT. The chain links TRBV30 to TRBJ1-6, with D perhaps matching TRBD1 (5 bases). Trimming took 0 bases from V and 9 from J, leaving 12 bases between them. In germline, CDR1 is GTSNPN, CDR2 SVGIG (reference sequence). The CDR3 sequence is 14 residues long.

The chain couples TRBV4-1 to TRBJ1-2; the D gene is possibly TRBD1 (5 bases). Germline V CDR1 and CDR2: MGHRA, YSYEKL. This CDR3 is 15 amino acids long. Deletions cut 1 base from V and 4 bases from J, with 13 bases between. The CDR3 sequence: CASSQVWGDSYGYTF. In DNA, the CDR3 is TGCGCCAGCAGCCAAGTGTGGGGAGACAGCTATGGCTACACCTTC.

Only a few counts were recorded for this clone. The genes are TRBV7-9 and TRBJ1-2; 7 bases align to TRBD1. The germline gives CDR1 SEHNR, CDR2 FQNEAQ (reference sequence). This CDR3 comprises 17 residues. The V segment lost 3 bases and the J segment 7 bases; nucleotides outside the gene matches: 17. The CDR3, as DNA: TGTGCCAGCAGCTTGAATGCAGGGGGGACCTTTGGAAGTGGCTACACCTTC. This gives the protein CASSLNAGGTFGSGYTF.

The chain carries TRBV7-6 and TRBJ2-7, with 7 bases identical to TRBD1. The CDR3 is 14 residues long. Trimming removed 5 bases from V and 0 bases from J; junction bases left unmatched: 4. Germline V gene lookup returns CDR1 SGHVS and CDR2 FNYEAQ. The CDR3, as DNA: TGTGCCAGCAGCCCGGGACAGCTCTCCTACGAGCAGTACTTC. Protein: CASSPGQLSYEQYF.

A few counts support this clone. This sequence joins TRBV4-1 and TRBJ2-7, with 9 bases aligning to TRBD1. This CDR3 contains 18 residues. CDR1 and CDR2 from the germline V gene are MGHRA and YSYEKL. The trim removed 0 bases at V and 3 bases at J, leaving 12 bases unmatched. The DNA of the CDR3 is TGCGCCAGCAGCCAAGATCCTTCCGGTGACAGGGGGAACTACGAGCAGTACTTC. It translates to CASSQDPSGDRGNYEQYF.

A few counts support this clone. CDR3 in DNA: TGTGCCAGCTCACCAGGGACTCAAGAGACCCAGTACTTC. Protein product: CASSPGTQETQYF. The gene calls are TRBV18 and TRBJ2-5; a possible D gene is TRBD2 (6 bases). Between the trimmed V and J ends, which lost 2 bases and 2 bases, there was a span of 6 bases. Germline-derived CDR1 and CDR2 are KGHSH and LQKENI. CDR3 length: 13 residues.

This clone was seen a handful of times. This chain connects TRBV6-1 to TRBJ1-1; 7 bases are shared with TRBD1. Per the germline V gene, CDR1 is MNHNS and CDR2 is SASEGT. V lost 4 bases and J lost 1; bases outside the gene matches: 0. This CDR3 contains 13 residues. The CDR3 region has the DNA TGTGCCAGCAGTGGACAGGGGAACACTGAAGCTTTCTTT. It specifies CASSGQGNTEAFF.

The chain couples TRBV7-2 to TRBJ1-2; D possibly corresponds to TRBD1 (6 bases). Germline lookup yields CDR1 SGHTA and CDR2 FQGNSA. V was shortened by 3 bases and J by 7 bases, with 15 bases between the two germline ends. The CDR3 loop spans 14 amino acids. CDR3 sequence: CASSFLTGLGGYTF. Here the CDR3 DNA reads TGTGCCAGCAGCTTCCTTACAGGGCTGGGTGGCTACACCTTC.

The CDR3 region is CASSVSDPNQPQHF. CDR3 coding DNA: TGTGCCAGCAGTGTTAGTGACCCCAATCAGCCCCAGCATTTT. The gene calls are TRBV2 and TRBJ1-5; D not certain. V lost 4 bases and J 3 bases, leaving 10 bases between the germline ends. This CDR3 comprises 14 residues. Germline values: CDR1 SNHLY, CDR2 FYNNEI.

The chain uses TRBV28 and TRBJ2-6, with D possibly matching TRBD2 (7 bases). The germline V gene encodes CDR1 MDHEN and CDR2 SYDVKM. This CDR3 is built from 18 residues. V was clipped by 4 bases and J by 0 bases, with 16 bases between them. The chain's CDR3 is CASSSAGAETSGANVLTF. The DNA for the CDR3 is TGTGCCAGCAGTTCGGCGGGGGCTGAGACCTCTGGGGCCAACGTCCTGACTTTC.

The gene calls are TRBV15 and TRBJ2-7; the D is unclear. This CDR3 spans 15 amino acids. The V end was cut by 4 bases, the J end by 3 bases, with 16 bases between. From germline, CDR1 is LNHNV and CDR2 YYDKDF (reference sequence). The CDR3 DNA reads as TGTGCCACCAGCATCTCAGTGTCGTCGGACTACGAGCAGTACTTC. It yields the protein CATSISVSSDYEQYF.

The gene calls are TRBV2 and TRBJ1-2; D is possibly TRBD1 (6 bases). The germline V and J ends were trimmed by 7 bases and 8 bases, with 14 bases remaining between them. The CDR3 loop spans 12 amino acids. Germline CDR1 reads SNHLY; CDR2 reads FYNNEI. CDR3 region: CASNNQGYGYTF. DNA of the CDR3: TGTGCCAGCAATAACCAGGGGTACGGCTACACCTTC.

The rearrangement links TRBV15 to TRBJ2-2; 7 bases map to TRBD1. Germline V lookup: CDR1 LNHNV, CDR2 YYDKDF (reference sequence). This CDR3 has 19 residues. V gave up 1 base and J gave up 4 bases; unmatched junction bases: 15. For the CDR3, the DNA is TGTGCCACCAGCAGAGGCCGAATCTCTTCCGGGACAGTCACCGGGGAGCTGTTTTTT. It specifies CATSRGRISSGTVTGELFF.

Remarks on this clone: This sequence may be a read error, since a much larger clone differs from it by one base. The gene calls are TRBV29-1 and TRBJ2-6; 7 bases map to TRBD2. Unmatched junction bases numbered 5, after V lost 2 bases and J lost 4 bases. Germline CDR1 is SQVTM and CDR2 is ANQGSEA. This CDR3 is 15 amino acids long. DNA for the CDR3: TGCAGCGTTGAAACAGCCGGGAGGGGGGCCAACGTCCTGACTTTC. Translating gives CSVETAGRGANVLTF.